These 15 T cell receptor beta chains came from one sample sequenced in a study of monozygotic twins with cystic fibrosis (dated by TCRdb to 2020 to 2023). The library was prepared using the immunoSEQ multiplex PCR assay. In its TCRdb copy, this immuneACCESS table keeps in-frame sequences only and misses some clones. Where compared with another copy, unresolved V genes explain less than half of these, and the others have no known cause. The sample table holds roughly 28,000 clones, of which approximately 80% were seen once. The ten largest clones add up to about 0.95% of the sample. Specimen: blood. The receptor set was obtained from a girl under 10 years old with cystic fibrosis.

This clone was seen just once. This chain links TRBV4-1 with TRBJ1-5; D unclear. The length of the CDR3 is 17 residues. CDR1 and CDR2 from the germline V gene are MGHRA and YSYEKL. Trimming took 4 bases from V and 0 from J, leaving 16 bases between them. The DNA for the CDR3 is TGCGCCAGCAGCCTCCTCATGGGGAAGGGTAGCAATCAGCCCCAGCATTTT. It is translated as CASSLLMGKGSNQPQHF.

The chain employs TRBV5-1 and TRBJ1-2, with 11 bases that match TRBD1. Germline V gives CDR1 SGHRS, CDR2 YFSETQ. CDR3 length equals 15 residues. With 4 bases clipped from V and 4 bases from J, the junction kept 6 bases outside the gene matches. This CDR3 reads CASSPGQGDFYGYTF. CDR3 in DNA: TGCGCCAGCAGCCCGGGACAGGGGGACTTCTATGGCTACACCTTC.

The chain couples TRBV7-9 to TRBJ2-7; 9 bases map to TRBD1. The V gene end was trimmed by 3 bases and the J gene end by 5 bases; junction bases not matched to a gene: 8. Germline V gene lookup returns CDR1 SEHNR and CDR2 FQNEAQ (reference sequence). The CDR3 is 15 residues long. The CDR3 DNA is TGTGCCAGCAGCTTTACAGGGGGCGCGATCCACGAGCAGTACTTC. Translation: CASSFTGGAIHEQYF.

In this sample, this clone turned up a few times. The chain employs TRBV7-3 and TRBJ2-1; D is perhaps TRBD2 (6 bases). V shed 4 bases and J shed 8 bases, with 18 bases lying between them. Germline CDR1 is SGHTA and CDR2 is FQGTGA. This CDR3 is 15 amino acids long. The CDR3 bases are TGTGCCAGCAGCTCCGGACTACTTAGTAGGGATGAGCAGTTCTTC. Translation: CASSSGLLSRDEQFF.

The CDR3 nucleotides are TGTGCCAGCAGTTACGGGAGAAACACTGAAGCTTTCTTT. Its translation: CASSYGRNTEAFF. The J gene is TRBJ1-1, the V gene TRBV6-5; no clear D. V dropped 2 bases and J dropped 2 bases, with 6 bases sitting between them. Germline-derived CDR1 and CDR2 are MNHEY and SVGAGI. This CDR3 region has 13 residues.

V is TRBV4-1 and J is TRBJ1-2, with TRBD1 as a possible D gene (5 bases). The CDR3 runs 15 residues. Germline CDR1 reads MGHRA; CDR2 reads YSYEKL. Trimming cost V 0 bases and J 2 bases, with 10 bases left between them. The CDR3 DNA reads TGCGCCAGCAGCCAAGAAGCAGGGATAAACTATGGCTACACCTTC. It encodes CASSQEAGINYGYTF.

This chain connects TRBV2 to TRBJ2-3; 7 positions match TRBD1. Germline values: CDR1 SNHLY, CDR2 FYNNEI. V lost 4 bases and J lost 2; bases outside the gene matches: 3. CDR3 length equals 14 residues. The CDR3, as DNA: TGTGCCAGCAGTGTACAGGGGAACACAGATACGCAGTATTTT. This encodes CASSVQGNTDTQYF.

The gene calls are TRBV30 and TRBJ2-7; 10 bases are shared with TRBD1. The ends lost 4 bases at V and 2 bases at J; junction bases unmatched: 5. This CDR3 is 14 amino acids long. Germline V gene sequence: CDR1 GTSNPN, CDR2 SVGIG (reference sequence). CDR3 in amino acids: CAWNSGTGAYEQYF. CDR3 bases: TGTGCCTGGAACAGCGGGACAGGGGCCTACGAGCAGTACTTC.

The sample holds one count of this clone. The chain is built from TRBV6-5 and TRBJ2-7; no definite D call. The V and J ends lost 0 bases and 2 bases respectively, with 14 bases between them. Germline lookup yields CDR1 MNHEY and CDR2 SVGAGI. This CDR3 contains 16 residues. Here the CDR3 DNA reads TGTGCCAGCAGTTACTCGACTGTTACCTCTGCCTACGAGCAGTACTTC. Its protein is CASSYSTVTSAYEQYF.

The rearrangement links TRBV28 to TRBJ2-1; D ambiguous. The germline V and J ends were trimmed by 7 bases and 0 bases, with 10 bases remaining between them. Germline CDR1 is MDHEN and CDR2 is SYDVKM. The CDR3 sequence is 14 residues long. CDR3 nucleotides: TGTGCCAGCACCTCGGAGTTCTCCTACAATGAGCAGTTCTTC. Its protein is CASTSEFSYNEQFF.

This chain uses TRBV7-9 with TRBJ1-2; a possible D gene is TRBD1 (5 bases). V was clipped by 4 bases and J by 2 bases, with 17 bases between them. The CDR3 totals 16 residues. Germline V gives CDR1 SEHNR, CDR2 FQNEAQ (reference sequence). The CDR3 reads CASSSWEGSRNYGYTF. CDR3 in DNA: TGTGCCAGCAGCTCTTGGGAGGGGAGCCGAAACTATGGCTACACCTTC. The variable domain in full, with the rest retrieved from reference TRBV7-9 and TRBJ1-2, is DTGVSQNPRHKITKRGQNVTFRCDPISEHNRLYWYRQTLGQGPEFLTYFQNEAQLEKSRLLSDRFSAERPKGSFSTLEIQRTEQGDSAMYLCASSSWEGSRNYGYTFGSGTRLTVV.

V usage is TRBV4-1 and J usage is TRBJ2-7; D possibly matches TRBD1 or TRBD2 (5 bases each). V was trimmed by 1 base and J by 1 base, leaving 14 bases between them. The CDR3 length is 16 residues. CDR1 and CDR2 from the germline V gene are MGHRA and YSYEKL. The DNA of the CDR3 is TGCGCCAGCAGCCAAGGTCCAGGGAGTACTTCCTACGAGCAGTACTTC. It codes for CASSQGPGSTSYEQYF.

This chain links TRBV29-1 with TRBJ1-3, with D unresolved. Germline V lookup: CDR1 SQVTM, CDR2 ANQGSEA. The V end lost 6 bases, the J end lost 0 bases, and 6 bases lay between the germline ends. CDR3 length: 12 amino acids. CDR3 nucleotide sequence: TGCAGCGTACGGTCCTCTGGAAACACCATATATTTT. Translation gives CSVRSSGNTIYF.

Here the CDR3 reads CASSLRQGDYGYTF. The CDR3 bases are TGTGCCAGCAGTTTGAGACAGGGGGACTATGGCTACACCTTC. The chain carries TRBV28 and TRBJ1-2; TRBD1 matches 9 bases. This CDR3 has 14 residues. Germline CDR1 is MDHEN and CDR2 is SYDVKM. With 3 bases clipped from V and 3 bases from J, the junction kept 2 bases outside the gene matches.

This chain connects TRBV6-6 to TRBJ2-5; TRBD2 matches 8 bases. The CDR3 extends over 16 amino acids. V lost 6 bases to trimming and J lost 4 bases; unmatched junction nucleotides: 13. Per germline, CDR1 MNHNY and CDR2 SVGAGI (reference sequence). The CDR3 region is CASSPYRTSLAETQYF. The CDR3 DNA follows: TGTGCCAGCAGCCCTTACCGGACTAGCCTGGCAGAGACCCAGTACTTC.